The 9 T cell receptor beta chains in this list originate from one sample, sequenced in a study of molecular identifiers for immune sequencing clone quantification. TCRdb re-called the PCR reads through MiXCR, storing one row per CDR3 protein. The table has about 640,000 distinct CDR3 sequences, 15% to 20% seen once; the top ten hold roughly 0.83%. Specimen: naive CD8+ T cells from blood, with Jurkat cell RNA spiked in. Subset of the sample: FACS-sorted CD8+CD4-CCR7+CD45RA+ naive T cells. The source of these receptors is a human donor in good health. Some libraries in this study had Jurkat cell RNA spiked in.

On this clonotype itself: A much larger clone differs from this one at a single base, so this may be a read error. The V call is TRBV19, the J call TRBJ2-2, with D perhaps TRBD1 (7 bases). This CDR3 spans 12 amino acids. Per germline, CDR1 LNHDA and CDR2 SQIVND (reference sequence). CDR3 amino acids: CAIDTGAGGLFF. The CDR3 DNA sequence: TGTGCCATCGATACAGGGGCCGGGGGGCTGTTTTTT.

With regard to this clonotype: This may be a read error: a much more frequent sequence differs by one nucleotide. The chain has TRBV7-8 and TRBJ2-3; D possibly corresponds to TRBD2 (5 bases). The CDR3 is made up of 16 amino acids. CDR1 SGHVS and CDR2 FQNEAQ come from the germline V gene. The CDR3 DNA reads as TGTGCCAACAGCTTAGCGTCCACCGGGAGCACAGATACGCAGTATTTT. Its protein is CANSLASTGSTDTQYF.

This clonotype was counted many times. The chain has TRBV19 and TRBJ1-5, with D possibly TRBD1 on 6 matching bases. This CDR3 has 16 residues. CDR1 is LNHDA and CDR2 is SQIVND in the germline V gene (reference sequence). V shed 5 bases and J shed 0 bases, with 14 bases lying between them. The CDR3 reads CASSDPGEYSNQPQHF. The CDR3 bases are TGTGCCAGTAGTGACCCAGGGGAGTATAGCAATCAGCCCCAGCATTTT. Complete variable domain (other parts from reference TRBV19 and TRBJ1-5): DGGITQSPKYLFRKEGQNVTLSCEQNLNHDAMYWYRQDPGQGLRLIYYSQIVNDFQKGDIAEGYSVSREKKESFPLTVTSAQKNPTAFYLCASSDPGEYSNQPQHFGDGTRLSIL.

This clonotype occurred many times. This chain uses TRBV6-2 or TRBV6-3 with TRBJ2-7; the D is unclear. Germline CDR1 MNHEY, CDR2 SVGEGT. The CDR3 spans 12 residues. Trimming removed 10 bases from V and 3 bases from J, with 13 bases in between. CDR3 sequence (DNA): TGTGCCACGGAAGGGATGGGCTACGAGCAGTACTTC. The encoded protein is CATEGMGYEQYF.

This clonotype is a singleton in its sample. Its ends do not fully match the called genes, so a read error is possible. The V call is TRBV7-9, the J call TRBJ2-1; D possibly matches TRBD1 or TRBD2 (6 bases each). The length of the CDR3 is 16 residues. Germline-derived CDR1 and CDR2 are SEHNR and FQNEAQ (reference sequence). CDR3 nucleotides: TGTGACAGCATGCTTTTAGAGGGGGGCCTCTACAATGAGCAGTTCTTC. Translating it yields CDSMLLEGGLYNEQFF.

This clonotype came up many times. The chain has TRBV7-6 and TRBJ2-2; D is perhaps TRBD1 (6 bases). V dropped 1 base and J dropped 0 bases, with 12 bases sitting between them. The CDR3 contains 17 residues. Germline V CDR1 and CDR2: SGHVS, FNYEAQ. The CDR3 DNA follows: TGTGCCAGCAGCTTAGATGGGGGACATTCGAACACCGGGGAGCTGTTTTTT. Translating it yields CASSLDGGHSNTGELFF.

The genes are TRBV5-1 and TRBJ2-7; the match to TRBD1 covers 8 bases. Germline CDR1 SGHRS, CDR2 YFSETQ. This CDR3 contains 16 residues. Trimming cost V 2 bases and J 3 bases; bases outside gene matches: 10. The CDR3 spells CASSFTGTGTFYEQYF. The CDR3 region has the DNA TGCGCCAGCAGCTTCACCGGGACAGGTACTTTCTACGAGCAGTACTTC.

The sample holds many counts of this clonotype. V gene TRBV4-1 combines with J gene TRBJ2-3; 7 bases line up with TRBD2. This CDR3 comprises 17 residues. CDR1 MGHRA and CDR2 YSYEKL come from the germline V gene. Unmatched junction bases numbered 11, after V lost 0 bases and J lost 5 bases. The CDR3 DNA reads as TGCGCCAGCAGCCAAGAAAGGGCGGGAGTGGTCGGAGATACGCAGTATTTT. Encoded protein: CASSQERAGVVGDTQYF.

The rearrangement joins TRBV28 to TRBJ2-7, with a tentative D call TRBD1 (5 bases). This CDR3 region has 18 residues. CDR1 is MDHEN, CDR2 SYDVKM, per germline. Trimming shortened V by 4 bases and J by 3 bases, and 25 bases separated the two germline ends. The CDR3 DNA sequence: TGTGCCAGCAGTTCCTCAAGGGGATGGGGAACCCAAATCTACGAGCAGTACTTC. This sequence encodes CASSSSRGWGTQIYEQYF.